The 22 T cell receptor beta chains below were found in one sample sequenced in a study of regulatory T cells in long-lasting Graves disease. Library construction for TCR beta used iRepertoire HTBI primers and Arm-PCR of CDR3 regions. TCRdb ran MiXCR on the multiplex PCR reads and lists one entry per CDR3 protein. This sample yields some 330,000 distinct CDR3 sequences, of which approximately 23% are seen a single time; 25% to 35% belongs to the top ten. Indicated time point: persistent/refractory GD, antithyroid drugs over 5 years with positive TRAb. RNA from PBMCs was the source of the TCR library. The material sequenced was peripheral blood mononuclear cells (PBMCs), taken when the disease was refractory, from a patient treated with antithyroid drugs. Receptor source: a woman between 40 and 55 years old with Graves disease.

A remark on this clonotype: A much larger clone lies a single base off, so this may be a read error. The V call is TRBV28, the J call TRBJ2-5, with TRBD2 matching 11 bases. J was trimmed by 6 bases and V by 8 bases; bases with no gene match: 14. CDR3 length equals 16 residues. Germline V CDR1 and CDR2: MDHEN, SYDVKM. This CDR3 is CASASKGLAGGKTQYF. The DNA for the CDR3 is TGTGCCAGCGCATCCAAGGGGCTAGCGGGAGGAAAGACCCAGTACTTC.

CDR3 protein: CASSLDPIRYEQYF. Here the CDR3 DNA reads TGTGCCAGCAGCTTAGATCCTATTAGGTACGAGCAGTACTTC. The genes are TRBV11-2 and TRBJ2-7; no clear D gene. V gave up 0 bases and J gave up 4 bases, with 10 bases separating them. The CDR3 sequence is 14 residues long. Per the germline V gene, CDR1 is SGHAT and CDR2 is FQNNGV.

This clonotype was picked up many times. The chain carries TRBV28 and TRBJ2-7; 8 bases are a match to TRBD2. The germline gives CDR1 MDHEN, CDR2 SYDVKM. Trimming removed 6 bases from V and 3 bases from J; junction bases left unmatched: 7. The CDR3 length is 14 residues. The CDR3, as DNA: TGTGCCAGCAGGCCACCGGGACTAGTCTACGAGCAGTACTTC. Protein sequence: CASRPPGLVYEQYF.

This clonotype turned up a few times. The rearrangement uses TRBV14 and TRBJ2-5, with D possibly called TRBD1 or TRBD2 (6 bases each). The germline V and J ends were trimmed by 4 bases and 5 bases, with 17 bases remaining between them. Germline values: CDR1 SGHDN, CDR2 FVKESK. This CDR3 is 15 amino acids long. Here the CDR3 reads CASSPLGGAEETQYF. DNA for the CDR3: TGTGCCAGCAGCCCCCTCGGGGGCGCGGAGGAGACCCAGTACTTC.

The chain carries TRBV6-1 and TRBJ1-6; D is uncertain. V lost 6 bases to trimming and J lost 0 bases, with 12 bases between them. The CDR3 length is 16 residues. Germline V gives CDR1 MNHNS, CDR2 SASEGT. The chain's CDR3 is CASRKLLSSYNSPLHF. CDR3 bases: TGTGCCAGCAGGAAACTACTTAGCTCCTATAATTCACCCCTCCACTTT.

Many counts were recorded for this clonotype. This chain joins TRBV28 and TRBJ1-5, with D tentatively TRBD1 (6 bases). Trimming shortened V by 5 bases and J by 1 base, and 9 bases separated the two germline ends. This CDR3 is built from 14 residues. Germline loops: CDR1 MDHEN, CDR2 SYDVKM. The CDR3 DNA is TGTGCCAGCAGTAACAGGGTAAGCAATCAGCCCCAGCATTTT. Its translation is CASSNRVSNQPQHF.

The rearrangement links TRBV20-1 to TRBJ2-7, with D perhaps assigned TRBD1 or TRBD2 (5 bases each). CDR3 length equals 13 residues. CDR1 DFQATT and CDR2 SNEGSKA come from the germline V gene (reference sequence). V was trimmed by 3 bases and J by 6 bases, leaving 15 bases between them. In nucleotides, the CDR3 is TGCAGTGCTAGTGGGGGTCGAGTCGGCGAGCAGTACTTC. Protein sequence: CSASGGRVGEQYF.

This clonotype was picked up one time. This sequence joins TRBV20-1 and TRBJ2-1; D ambiguous. The CDR3 totals 13 residues. Trimming left V 3 bases short and J 9 bases short, with 15 bases between. Germline-derived CDR1 and CDR2 are DFQATT and SNEGSKA (reference sequence). In DNA, the CDR3 is TGCAGTGCTAGTCGATTTGCCCACAGTGAGCAGTTCTTC. It yields the protein CSASRFAHSEQFF.

The V call is TRBV5-1, the J call TRBJ2-7; D is possibly TRBD1 (6 bases). The germline gives CDR1 SGHRS, CDR2 YFSETQ. This CDR3 is built from 16 residues. V lost 4 bases to trimming and J lost 2 bases, with 19 bases between them. CDR3 nucleotides: TGCGCCAGCAGCCAACCCACAGGGACGGGTACCTACGAGCAGTACTTC. Its translation: CASSQPTGTGTYEQYF.

This clonotype was counted a few times. The junction departs from germline at one end; a sequencing error may be responsible. The chain carries TRBV6-1 and TRBJ2-5; 11 positions agree with TRBD2. The germline gives CDR1 MNHNS, CDR2 SASEGT. The CDR3 loop spans 14 amino acids. CDR3 DNA: TGTGCCAGCAGTCCTCACGGGACTAGCGGTCGTAGGAACTTC. Protein product: CASSPHGTSGRRNF.

In this sample, this clonotype turned up many times. V usage is TRBV12-3 or TRBV12-4 and J usage is TRBJ2-2, with TRBD2 identical over 8 bases. Unmatched junction bases numbered 6, after V lost 5 bases and J lost 1 base. The CDR3 has 16 amino acids. DNA of the CDR3: TGTGCCAGCAGTCCCGGGACTAGGCAGAACACCGGGGAGCTGTTTTTT. Amino acids: CASSPGTRQNTGELFF.

This clonotype was counted at least ten times. V and J are TRBV27 and TRBJ1-1, with D maybe TRBD1 (6 bases). Germline assignment: CDR1 MNHEY and CDR2 SMNVEV (reference sequence). V dropped 5 bases and J dropped 1 base, with 17 bases sitting between them. The CDR3 is made up of 16 amino acids. The CDR3 loop is CASSLAMGHPNTEAFF. The CDR3 DNA reads as TGTGCCAGCAGTCTTGCAATGGGACACCCGAACACTGAAGCTTTCTTT.

This clonotype was recorded many times. The V call is TRBV2, the J call TRBJ1-1; D uncertain. Germline assignment: CDR1 SNHLY and CDR2 FYNNEI. V shed 2 bases and J shed 4 bases, with 2 bases lying between them. The CDR3 extends over 11 amino acids. This chain's CDR3 is CASSEFTEAFF. The CDR3 bases are TGTGCCAGCAGTGAATTCACTGAAGCTTTCTTT.

The rearrangement links TRBV14 to TRBJ2-5; no firm D call. CDR1 is SGHDN, CDR2 FVKESK, per germline. V was clipped by 0 bases and J by 5 bases, with 7 bases between them. This CDR3 comprises 13 residues. This CDR3 reads CASSQDLSETQYF. CDR3 nucleotides: TGTGCCAGCAGCCAAGATCTGTCGGAGACCCAGTACTTC.

This clonotype was recorded at least ten times. V is TRBV11-2 and J is TRBJ2-2; D could derive from TRBD1 or TRBD2 (5 bases each). The CDR3 contains 15 residues. V lost 6 bases and J lost 5, with 16 bases in between. Germline V gives CDR1 SGHAT, CDR2 FQNNGV. CDR3 in DNA: TGTGCCAGCAGGAAATCCGGGACCATAACCGGGGAGCTGTTTTTT. Its translation is CASRKSGTITGELFF.

This clonotype has just a few counts. The chain has TRBV6-1 and TRBJ2-7; perhaps TRBD1 as D (6 bases). Deletions cut 6 bases from V and 2 bases from J, with 14 bases between. Germline assignment: CDR1 MNHNS and CDR2 SASEGT. The length of the CDR3 is 14 residues. CDR3 DNA sequence: TGTGCCAGCAGACAACTAGGGGACACCTACGAGCAGTACTTC. Amino acids: CASRQLGDTYEQYF.

This clonotype was observed many times. The chain joins TRBV10-1 to TRBJ2-7; D remains ambiguous. The germline V gene has CDR1 WNHNN and CDR2 SYGVQD (reference sequence). The CDR3 runs to 13 residues. The V gene lost 3 bases and the J gene lost 4 bases, with 10 bases spanning the gap. The CDR3 reads CASSEGSGYEQYF. As DNA, the CDR3 is TGCGCCAGCAGTGAAGGATCTGGTTACGAGCAGTACTTC.

This clonotype was detected only a few times. The chain carries TRBV6-2 or TRBV6-3 and TRBJ1-4; the D is unclear. Germline loops: CDR1 MNHEY, CDR2 SVGEGT. The V and J ends lost 2 bases and 6 bases respectively, with 10 bases between them. The CDR3 consists of 14 residues. The CDR3 region is CASSYAGGDEKLFF. In DNA, the CDR3 is TGTGCCAGCAGTTACGCAGGCGGAGATGAAAAACTGTTTTTT.

This clonotype was seen a handful of times. V is TRBV6-2 or TRBV6-3 and J is TRBJ1-1; TRBD1 aligns across 8 bases. V lost 3 bases, J lost 0 bases, and 6 bases stayed unmatched. CDR1 MNHEY and CDR2 SVGEGT come from the germline V gene. This CDR3 region has 16 residues. Written as DNA, the CDR3 is TGTGCCAGCAGTTATGGGACAGGACAAATGAACACTGAAGCTTTCTTT. Amino acid sequence: CASSYGTGQMNTEAFF.

This clonotype was recorded only once. The genes are TRBV28 and TRBJ2-1, with D unclear. CDR1 MDHEN and CDR2 SYDVKM come from the germline V gene. Deletions cut 5 bases from V and 0 bases from J, with 8 bases between. The CDR3 consists of 14 residues. CDR3 nucleotides: TGTGCCAGCAGTCAGGACCTCTCCTACAATGAGCAGTTCTTC. This translates into CASSQDLSYNEQFF.

The chain is built from TRBV7-3 and TRBJ2-1; TRBD1 agrees at 9 bases. The CDR3 covers 13 residues. Germline V gene sequence: CDR1 SGHTA, CDR2 FQGTGA. J gave up 9 bases and V 5 bases, and 5 bases lay outside the gene matches. CDR3 in amino acids: CASSAIQGAEQFF. For the CDR3, the DNA is TGTGCCAGCAGCGCGATACAGGGGGCTGAGCAGTTCTTC.

In this sample, this clonotype turned up a few times. This chain joins TRBV9 and TRBJ2-2, with D perhaps TRBD2 (6 bases). Between the trimmed V and J ends, which lost 3 bases and 4 bases, there was a span of 16 bases. CDR1 and CDR2 from the germline V gene are SGDLS and YYNGEE. The CDR3 is made up of 16 amino acids. The CDR3 region is CASSAPSGTRTGELFF. CDR3 in DNA: TGTGCCAGCAGCGCCCCGTCCGGGACTCGCACCGGGGAGCTGTTTTTT.